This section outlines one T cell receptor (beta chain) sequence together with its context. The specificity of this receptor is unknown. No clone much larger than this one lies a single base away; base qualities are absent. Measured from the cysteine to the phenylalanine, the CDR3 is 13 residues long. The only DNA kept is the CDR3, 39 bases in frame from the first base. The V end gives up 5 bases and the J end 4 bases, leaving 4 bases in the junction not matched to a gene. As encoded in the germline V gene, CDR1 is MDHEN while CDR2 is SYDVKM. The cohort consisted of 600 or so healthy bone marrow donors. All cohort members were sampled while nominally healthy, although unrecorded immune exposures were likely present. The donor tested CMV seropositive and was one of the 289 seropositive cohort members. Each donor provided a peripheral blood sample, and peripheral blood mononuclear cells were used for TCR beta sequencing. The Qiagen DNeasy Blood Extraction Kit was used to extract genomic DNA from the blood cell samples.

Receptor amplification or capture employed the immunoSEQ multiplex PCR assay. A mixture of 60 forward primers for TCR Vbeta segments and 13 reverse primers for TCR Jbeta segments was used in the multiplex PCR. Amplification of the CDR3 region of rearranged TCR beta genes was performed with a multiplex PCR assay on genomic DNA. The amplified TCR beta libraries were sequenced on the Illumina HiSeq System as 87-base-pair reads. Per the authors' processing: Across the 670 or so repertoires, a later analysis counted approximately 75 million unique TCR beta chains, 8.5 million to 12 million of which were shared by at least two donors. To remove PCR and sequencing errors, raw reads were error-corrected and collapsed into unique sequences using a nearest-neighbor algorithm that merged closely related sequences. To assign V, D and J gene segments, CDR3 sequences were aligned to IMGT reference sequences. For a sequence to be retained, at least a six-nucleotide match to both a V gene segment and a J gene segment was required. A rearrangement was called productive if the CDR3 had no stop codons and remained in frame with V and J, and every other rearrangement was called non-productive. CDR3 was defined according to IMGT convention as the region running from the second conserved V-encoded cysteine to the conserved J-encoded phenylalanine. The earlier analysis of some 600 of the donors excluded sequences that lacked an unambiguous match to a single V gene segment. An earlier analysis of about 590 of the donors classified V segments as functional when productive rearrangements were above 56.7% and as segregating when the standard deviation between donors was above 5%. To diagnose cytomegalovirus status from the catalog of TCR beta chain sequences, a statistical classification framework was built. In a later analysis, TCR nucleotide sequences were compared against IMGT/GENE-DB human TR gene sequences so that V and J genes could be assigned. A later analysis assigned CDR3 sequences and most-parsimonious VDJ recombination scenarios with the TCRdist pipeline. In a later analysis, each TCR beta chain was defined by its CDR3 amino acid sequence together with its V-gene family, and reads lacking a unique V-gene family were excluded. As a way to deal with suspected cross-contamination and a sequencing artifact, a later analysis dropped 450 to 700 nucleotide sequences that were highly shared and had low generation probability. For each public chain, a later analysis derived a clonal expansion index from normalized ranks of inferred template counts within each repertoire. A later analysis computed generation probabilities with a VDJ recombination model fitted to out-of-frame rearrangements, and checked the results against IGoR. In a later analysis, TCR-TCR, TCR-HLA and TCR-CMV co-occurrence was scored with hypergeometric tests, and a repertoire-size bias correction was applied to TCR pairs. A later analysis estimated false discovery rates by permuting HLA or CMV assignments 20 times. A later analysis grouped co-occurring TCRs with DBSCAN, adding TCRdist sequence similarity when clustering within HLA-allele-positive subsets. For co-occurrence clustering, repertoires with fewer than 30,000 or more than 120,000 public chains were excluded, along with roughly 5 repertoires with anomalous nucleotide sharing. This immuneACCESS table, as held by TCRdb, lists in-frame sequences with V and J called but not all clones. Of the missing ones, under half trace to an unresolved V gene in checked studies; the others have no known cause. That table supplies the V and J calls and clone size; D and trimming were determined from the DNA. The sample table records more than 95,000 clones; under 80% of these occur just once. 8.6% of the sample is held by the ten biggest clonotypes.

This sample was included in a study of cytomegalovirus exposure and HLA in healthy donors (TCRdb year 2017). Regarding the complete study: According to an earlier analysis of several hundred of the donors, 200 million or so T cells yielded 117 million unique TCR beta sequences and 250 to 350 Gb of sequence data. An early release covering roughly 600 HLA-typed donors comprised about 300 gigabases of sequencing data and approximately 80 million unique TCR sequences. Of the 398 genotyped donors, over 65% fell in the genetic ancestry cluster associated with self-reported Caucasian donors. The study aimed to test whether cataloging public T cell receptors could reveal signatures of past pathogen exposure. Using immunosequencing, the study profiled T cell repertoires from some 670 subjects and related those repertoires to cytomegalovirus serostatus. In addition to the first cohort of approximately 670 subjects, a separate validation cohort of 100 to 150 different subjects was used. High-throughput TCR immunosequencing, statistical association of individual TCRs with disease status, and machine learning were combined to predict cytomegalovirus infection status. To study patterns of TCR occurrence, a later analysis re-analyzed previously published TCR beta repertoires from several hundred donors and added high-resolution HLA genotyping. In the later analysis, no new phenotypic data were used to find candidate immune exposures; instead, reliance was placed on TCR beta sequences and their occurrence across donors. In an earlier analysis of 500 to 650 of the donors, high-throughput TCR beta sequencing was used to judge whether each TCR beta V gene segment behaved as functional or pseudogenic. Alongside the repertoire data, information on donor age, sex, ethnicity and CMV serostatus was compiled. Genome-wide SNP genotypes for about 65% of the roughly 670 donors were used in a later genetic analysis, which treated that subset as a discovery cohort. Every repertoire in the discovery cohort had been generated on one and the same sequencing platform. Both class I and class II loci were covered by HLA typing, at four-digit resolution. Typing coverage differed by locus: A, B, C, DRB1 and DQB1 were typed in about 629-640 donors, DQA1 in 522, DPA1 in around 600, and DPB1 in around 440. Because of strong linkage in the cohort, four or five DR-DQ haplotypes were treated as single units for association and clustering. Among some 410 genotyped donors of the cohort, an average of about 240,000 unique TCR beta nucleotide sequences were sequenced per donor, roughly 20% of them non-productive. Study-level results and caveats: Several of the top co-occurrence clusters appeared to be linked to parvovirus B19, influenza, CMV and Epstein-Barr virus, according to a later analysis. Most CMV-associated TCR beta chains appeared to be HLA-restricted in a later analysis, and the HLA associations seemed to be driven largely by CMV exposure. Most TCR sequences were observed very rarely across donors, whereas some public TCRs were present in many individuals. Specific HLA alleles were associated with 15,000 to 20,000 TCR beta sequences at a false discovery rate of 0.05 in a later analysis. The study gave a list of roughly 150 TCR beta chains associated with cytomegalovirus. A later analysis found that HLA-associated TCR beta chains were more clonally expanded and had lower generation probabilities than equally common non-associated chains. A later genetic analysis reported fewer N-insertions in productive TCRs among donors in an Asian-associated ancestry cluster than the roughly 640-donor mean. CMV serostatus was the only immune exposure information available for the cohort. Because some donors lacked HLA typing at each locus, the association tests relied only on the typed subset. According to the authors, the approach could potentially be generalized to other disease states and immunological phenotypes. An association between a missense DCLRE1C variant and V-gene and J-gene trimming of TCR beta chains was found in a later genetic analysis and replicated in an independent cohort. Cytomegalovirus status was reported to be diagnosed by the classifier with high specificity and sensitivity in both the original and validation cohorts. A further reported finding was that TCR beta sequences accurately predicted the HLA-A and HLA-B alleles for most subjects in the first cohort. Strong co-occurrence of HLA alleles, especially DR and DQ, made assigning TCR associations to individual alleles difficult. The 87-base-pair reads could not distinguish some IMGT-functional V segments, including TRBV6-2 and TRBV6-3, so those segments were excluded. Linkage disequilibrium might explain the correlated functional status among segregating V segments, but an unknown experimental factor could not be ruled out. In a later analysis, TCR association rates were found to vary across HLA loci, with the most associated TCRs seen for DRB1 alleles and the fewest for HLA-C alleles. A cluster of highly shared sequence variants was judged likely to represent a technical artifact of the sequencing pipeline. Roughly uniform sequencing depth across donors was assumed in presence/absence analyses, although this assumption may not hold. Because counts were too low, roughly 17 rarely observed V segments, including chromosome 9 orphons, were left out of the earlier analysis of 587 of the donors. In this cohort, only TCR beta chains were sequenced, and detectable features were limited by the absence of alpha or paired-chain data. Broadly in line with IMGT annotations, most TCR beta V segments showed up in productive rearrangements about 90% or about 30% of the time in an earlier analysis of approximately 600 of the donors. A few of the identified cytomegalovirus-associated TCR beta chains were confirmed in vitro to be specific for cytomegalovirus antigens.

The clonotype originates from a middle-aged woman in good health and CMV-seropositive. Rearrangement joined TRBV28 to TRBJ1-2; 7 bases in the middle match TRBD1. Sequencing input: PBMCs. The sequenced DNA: TGTGCCAGCAGTGAGGGACAGCGCTATGGCTACACCTTC. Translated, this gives CASSEGQRYGYTF.